This entry lists 14 T cell receptor beta chains sequenced from one sample in a study of blood T cell repertoires in COVID-19. Here immunoSEQ multiplex PCR was the method, and the copy in TCRdb shows in-frame clones only, minus some. The table lists over 300,000 clones, roughly 89% of them singletons. The specimen sequenced was peripheral blood. Every receptor here comes from a man aged 18 to 29 with active or convalescent COVID-19.

V is TRBV5-8 and J is TRBJ2-1; a weak D match, TRBD2 (5 bases). The germline CDR1 and CDR2 sequences are SGHTS and YDEGEE. The CDR3 has 16 amino acids. V was pared by 1 base and J by 5 bases, with 16 bases between. The CDR3 loop reads CASSLLVRRIDNEQFF. DNA of the CDR3: TGTGCCAGCAGCTTGCTAGTTCGGAGGATAGACAATGAGCAGTTCTTC.

The V and J genes are TRBV28 and TRBJ2-2, with TRBD1 identical over 7 bases. The CDR3 has 17 residues. V dropped 10 bases and J dropped 1; count of bases not matched to a gene: 15. The germline V gene has CDR1 MDHEN and CDR2 SYDVKM. The CDR3 DNA sequence: TGTGCCACCGACGAATCTACCGGGACAGAGAACACCGGGGAGCTGTTTTTT. This translates into CATDESTGTENTGELFF.

The chain combines TRBV9 with TRBJ2-7; 13 bases map to TRBD2. V dropped 2 bases and J dropped 0; count of bases not matched to a gene: 2. Germline assignment: CDR1 SGDLS and CDR2 YYNGEE. The CDR3 totals 16 residues. As DNA, the CDR3 is TGTGCCAGCAGCGTCGGGACTAGCGGGGACTCCTACGAGCAGTACTTC. Amino acids: CASSVGTSGDSYEQYF. The entire variable domain, with the rest obtained from reference TRBV9 and TRBJ2-7, is as follows: DSGVTQTPKHLITATGQRVTLRCSPRSGDLSVYWYQQSLDQGLQFLIQYYNGEERAKGNILERFSAQQFPDLHSELNLSSLELGDSALYFCASSVGTSGDSYEQYFGPGTRLTVT.

The rearrangement uses TRBV19 and TRBJ1-1; 9 nucleotides align to TRBD1. This CDR3 spans 15 amino acids. J gave up 2 bases and V 5 bases, and 6 bases lay outside the gene matches. Germline V CDR1 and CDR2: LNHDA, SQIVND (reference sequence). The CDR3 DNA sequence: TGTGCCAGTAGTTCCGCGACAGGGGGAAACACTGAAGCTTTCTTT. It encodes CASSSATGGNTEAFF.

As for this clone: A junction boundary mismatches the germline segment, possibly from a read error. This chain uses TRBV4-1 with TRBJ2-6, with 8 bases that match TRBD1. The germline CDR1 and CDR2 sequences are MGHRA and YSYEKL. This CDR3 has 18 amino acids. This CDR3 reads CASSRSGQGRSGANVLTF. In nucleotides, the CDR3 is TGCGCCAGCAGCCGAAGCGGACAGGGCCGCTCTGGGGCCAACGTGCTGACTTTC.

The V gene is TRBV9, the J gene TRBJ1-2; a possible D gene is TRBD1 (6 bases). V shed 4 bases and J shed 0 bases, with 13 bases lying between them. The CDR3 totals 15 residues. The germline V gene encodes CDR1 SGDLS and CDR2 YYNGEE. The CDR3 DNA reads as TGTGCCAGCAGCCCAGGGGCAGGAGCTAACTATGGCTACACCTTC. Translated: CASSPGAGANYGYTF.

The chain employs TRBV6-2 or TRBV6-3 and TRBJ1-1; D uncertain. This CDR3 spans 15 amino acids. Looked up from germline, CDR1 is MNHEY and CDR2 is SVGEGT. V lost 1 base and J lost 0, with 9 bases in between. CDR3 residues: CASSYFGGVNTEAFF. The CDR3 DNA reads as TGTGCCAGCAGTTACTTTGGCGGTGTGAACACTGAAGCTTTCTTT.

The V and J genes are TRBV6-2 or TRBV6-3 and TRBJ2-7, with unresolved D. V shed 2 bases and J shed 3 bases, with 8 bases lying between them. From germline, CDR1 is MNHEY and CDR2 SVGEGT. The CDR3 spans 13 residues. The CDR3 DNA is TGTGCCAGCAGTTACCGAGAGAACTACGAGCAGTACTTC. Its translation: CASSYRENYEQYF.

This clone was seen a single time. The genes are TRBV9 and TRBJ2-1; 11 bases match TRBD1. The germline V gene encodes CDR1 SGDLS and CDR2 YYNGEE. The CDR3 totals 14 residues. With 6 bases clipped from V and 8 bases from J, the junction kept 7 bases outside the gene matches. CDR3: CASKPGTGGDEQFF. The CDR3 nucleotides are TGTGCCAGCAAACCGGGGACAGGGGGAGATGAGCAGTTCTTC.

J is TRBJ1-2 and V is TRBV7-2, with D possibly TRBD1 on 6 matching bases. Trimming removed 1 base at V and 8 bases at J, with 23 bases between. The CDR3 sequence is 17 residues long. Germline V lookup: CDR1 SGHTA, CDR2 FQGNSA. The DNA of the CDR3 is TGTGCCAGCAGCTTAGAGGCAGGGGTAGCCGAAATTGGGGGCTACACCTTC. Translation gives CASSLEAGVAEIGGYTF.

The chain is built from TRBV4-1 and TRBJ1-1; D is undetermined. V lost 2 bases and J lost 1, with 11 bases in between. CDR1 is MGHRA and CDR2 is YSYEKL in the germline V gene. This CDR3 is built from 15 residues. CDR3 protein: CASSQPGRENTEAFF. CDR3 coding DNA: TGCGCCAGCAGCCAACCCGGACGGGAGAACACTGAAGCTTTCTTT.

The CDR3 bases are TGTGCCAGCAGTTTATCGTTAGTGGCGGGAGGGATCGTAGACATTCAGTACTTC. Protein: CASSLSLVAGGIVDIQYF. The chain combines TRBV28 with TRBJ2-4, with TRBD2 matching over 9 bases. Germline lookup yields CDR1 MDHEN and CDR2 SYDVKM. The CDR3 is 18 residues long. J was trimmed by 8 bases and V by 1 base; bases with no gene match: 15.

V and J are TRBV6-1 and TRBJ2-2; D unclear. The CDR3 consists of 16 residues. Germline V gene sequence: CDR1 MNHNS, CDR2 SASEGT. V was pared by 2 bases and J by 6 bases, with 16 bases between. The CDR3 reads CASSEFRQTGSGELFF. CDR3 coding DNA: TGTGCCAGCAGTGAATTTAGGCAGACTGGTTCCGGGGAGCTGTTTTTT.

The table lists this clone with a count of one. The chain uses TRBV4-2 and TRBJ2-3; TRBD1 agrees at 12 bases. CDR3 length equals 21 residues. The germline V gene encodes CDR1 LGHNA and CDR2 YNFKEQ. The V and J ends lost 0 bases and 2 bases, in that order; junction bases with no gene match: 15. CDR3 sequence: CASSQDKGQGASGRVTDTQYF. CDR3 bases: TGTGCCAGCAGCCAAGATAAGGGACAGGGGGCAAGCGGGAGGGTCACAGATACGCAGTATTTT.